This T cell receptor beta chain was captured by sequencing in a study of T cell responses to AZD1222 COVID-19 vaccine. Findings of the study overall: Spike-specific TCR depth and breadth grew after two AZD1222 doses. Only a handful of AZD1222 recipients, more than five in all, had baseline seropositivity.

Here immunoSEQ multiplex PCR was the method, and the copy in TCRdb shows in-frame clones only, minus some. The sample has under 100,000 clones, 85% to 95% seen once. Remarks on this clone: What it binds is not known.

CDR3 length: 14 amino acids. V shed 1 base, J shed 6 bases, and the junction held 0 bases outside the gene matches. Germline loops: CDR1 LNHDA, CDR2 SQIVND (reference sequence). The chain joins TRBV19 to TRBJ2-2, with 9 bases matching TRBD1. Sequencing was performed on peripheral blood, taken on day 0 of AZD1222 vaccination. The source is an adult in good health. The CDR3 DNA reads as TGTGCCAGTAGTATAGGGACAGGGGCCGGGGAGCTGTTTTTT. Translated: CASSIGTGAGELFF.